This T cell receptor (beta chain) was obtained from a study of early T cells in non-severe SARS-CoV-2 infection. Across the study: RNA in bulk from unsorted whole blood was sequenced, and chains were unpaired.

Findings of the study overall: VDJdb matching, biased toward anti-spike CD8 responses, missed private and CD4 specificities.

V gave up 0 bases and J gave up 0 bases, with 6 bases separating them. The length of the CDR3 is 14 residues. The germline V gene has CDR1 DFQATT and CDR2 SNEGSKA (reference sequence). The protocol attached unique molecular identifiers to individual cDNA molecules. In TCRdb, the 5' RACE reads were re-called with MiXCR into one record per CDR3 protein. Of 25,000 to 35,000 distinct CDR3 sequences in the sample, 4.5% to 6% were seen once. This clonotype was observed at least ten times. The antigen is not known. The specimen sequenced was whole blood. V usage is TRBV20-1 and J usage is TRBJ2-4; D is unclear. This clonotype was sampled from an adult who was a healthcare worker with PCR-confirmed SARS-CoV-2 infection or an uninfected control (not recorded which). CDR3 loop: CSARDLLAKNIQYF. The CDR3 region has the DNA TGCAGTGCTAGAGATTTACTAGCCAAAAACATTCAGTACTTC.